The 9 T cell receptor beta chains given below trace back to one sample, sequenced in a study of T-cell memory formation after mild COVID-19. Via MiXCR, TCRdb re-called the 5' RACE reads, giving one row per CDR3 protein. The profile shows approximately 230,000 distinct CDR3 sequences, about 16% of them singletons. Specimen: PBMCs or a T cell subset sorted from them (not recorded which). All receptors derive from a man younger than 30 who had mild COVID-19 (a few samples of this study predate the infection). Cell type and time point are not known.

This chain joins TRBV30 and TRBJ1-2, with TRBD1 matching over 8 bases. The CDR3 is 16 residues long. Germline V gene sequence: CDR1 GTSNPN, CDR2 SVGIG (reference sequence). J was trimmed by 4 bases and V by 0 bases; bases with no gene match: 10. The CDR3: CAWSVPGGAVTYGYTF. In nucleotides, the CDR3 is TGTGCCTGGAGTGTGCCAGGGGGCGCCGTCACCTATGGCTACACCTTC.

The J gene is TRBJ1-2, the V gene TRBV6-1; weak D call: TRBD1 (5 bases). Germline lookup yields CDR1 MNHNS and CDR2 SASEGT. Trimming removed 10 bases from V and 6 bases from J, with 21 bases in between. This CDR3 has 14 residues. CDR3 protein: CATRPGGNLDGYTF. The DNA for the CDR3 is TGTGCCACCCGACCGGGGGGGAATCTCGATGGCTACACCTTC.

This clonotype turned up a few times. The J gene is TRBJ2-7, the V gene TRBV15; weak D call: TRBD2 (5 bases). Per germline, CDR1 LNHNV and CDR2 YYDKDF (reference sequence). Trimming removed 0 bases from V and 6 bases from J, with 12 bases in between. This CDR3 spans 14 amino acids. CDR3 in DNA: TGTGCCACCAGCAGAGATTGGCTGGACTCCGAGCAGTACTTC. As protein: CATSRDWLDSEQYF. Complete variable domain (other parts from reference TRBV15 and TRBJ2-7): DAMVIQNPRYQVTQFGKPVTLSCSQTLNHNVMYWYQQKSSQAPKLLFHYYDKDFNNEADTPDNFQSRRPNTSFCFLDIRSPGLGDTAMYLCATSRDWLDSEQYFGPGTRLTVT.

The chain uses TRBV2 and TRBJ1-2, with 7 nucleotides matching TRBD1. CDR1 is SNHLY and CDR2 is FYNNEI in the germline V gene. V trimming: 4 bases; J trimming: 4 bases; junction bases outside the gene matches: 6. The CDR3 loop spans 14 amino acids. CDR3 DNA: TGTGCCAGCAGTGTCTCGCAGGGGGGCTATGGCTACACCTTC. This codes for CASSVSQGGYGYTF.

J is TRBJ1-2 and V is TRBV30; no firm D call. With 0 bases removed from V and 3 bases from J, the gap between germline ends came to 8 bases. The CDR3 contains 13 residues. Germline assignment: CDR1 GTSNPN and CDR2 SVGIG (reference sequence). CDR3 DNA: TGTGCCTGGAGTGTAGGCCATTACTATGGCTACACCTTC. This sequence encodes CAWSVGHYYGYTF. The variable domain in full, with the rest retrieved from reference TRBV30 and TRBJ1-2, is SQTIHQWPATLVQPVGSPLSLECTVEGTSNPNLYWYRQAAGRGLQLLFYSVGIGQISSEVPQNLSASRPQDRQFILSSKKLLLSDSGFYLCAWSVGHYYGYTFGSGTRLTVV.

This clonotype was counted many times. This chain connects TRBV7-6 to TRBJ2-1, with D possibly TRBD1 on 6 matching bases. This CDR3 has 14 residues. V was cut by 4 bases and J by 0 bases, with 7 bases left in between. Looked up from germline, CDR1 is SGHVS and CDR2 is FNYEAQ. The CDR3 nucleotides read TGTGCCAGCAGCTCAGGGGCCTCCTACAATGAGCAGTTCTTC. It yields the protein CASSSGASYNEQFF.

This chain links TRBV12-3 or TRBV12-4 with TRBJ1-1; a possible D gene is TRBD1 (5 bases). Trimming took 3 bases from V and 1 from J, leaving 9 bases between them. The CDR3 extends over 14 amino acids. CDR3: CASSFWGGNTEAFF. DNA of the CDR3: TGTGCCAGCAGTTTTTGGGGGGGGAACACTGAAGCTTTCTTT.

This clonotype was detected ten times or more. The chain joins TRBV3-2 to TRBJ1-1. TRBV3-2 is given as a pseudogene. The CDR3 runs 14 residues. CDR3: CASSPTELNTEAFF. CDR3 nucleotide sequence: TGTGCCAGCAGCCCTACAGAGCTGAACACTGAAGCTTTCTTT.

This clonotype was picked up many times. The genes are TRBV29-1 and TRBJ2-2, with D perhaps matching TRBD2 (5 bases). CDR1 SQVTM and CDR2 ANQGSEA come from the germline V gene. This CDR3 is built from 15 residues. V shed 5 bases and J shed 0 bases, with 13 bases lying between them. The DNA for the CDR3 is TGCAGCGTTCGAAGCGGACTCGCGAACACCGGGGAGCTGTTTTTT. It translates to CSVRSGLANTGELFF.